The present entry profiles one T cell receptor beta chain with its context. Its antigen remains unknown. This sample stems from a study of vaccination and CD4 T cells after COVID-19. Treatment here: roughly ten-day PBMC culture with coronavirus spike peptide pools or control peptides (ViraFEST assay). Trimming shortened V by 0 bases and J by 4 bases, and 11 bases separated the two germline ends. The CDR3 spans 15 residues. CDR1 is SGHRS and CDR2 is YFSETQ in the germline V gene. Cultured CD4+ T-cell DNA underwent Oncomine TCR Beta short-read sequencing. MiXCR was run by TCRdb on the PCR reads, yielding one entry per CDR3 protein. Among approximately 13,000 distinct CDR3 sequences, about half were seen once, and the ten largest hold about 9.4%.

The specimen was CD4+ T cells from blood, cultured in vitro, collected before SARS-CoV-2 vaccination. This TCR was sampled from a human donor who had recovered from COVID-19. This rearrangement joins TRBV5-1 to TRBJ1-5; D not certain. CDR3 in DNA: TGCGCCAGCAGCTTGGATGGGCTCCCTAATCAGCCCCAGCATTTT. It encodes CASSLDGLPNQPQHF.